This T cell receptor beta chain stems from a study of shared clonotypes between healthy human individuals. Trimming removed 0 bases at V and 4 bases at J, with 9 bases between. In germline, CDR1 is ENHRY, CDR2 SYGVKD. This CDR3 is built from 14 residues. DNA input for the unsorted PBMC replicate PCRs was roughly 290 ng, 31,000 or so T cell genomes. As processed by the authors: Filtering differed, since immunoSEQ gave only junction sequences and no quality scores. The table came from immunoSEQ multiplex PCR; TCRdb's copy has only in-frame clones and leaves some out. V and J calls and clone size are those listed in that table; D and trimming were worked out from the DNA. The repertoire includes 450,000 to 500,000 clones, approximately 78% of them detected once, and around 12% sits in the top ten.

The receptor was derived from a woman in her forties in good health. Some clones in this sample may be carry-over from other donors' samples. The rearrangement uses TRBV10-3 and TRBJ1-1; D ambiguous. Sequenced material: PBMCs. CDR3 coding DNA: TGTGCCATCAGTGAGTCGCGGGATTCCACTGAAGCTTTCTTT. Its protein product is CAISESRDSTEAFF.